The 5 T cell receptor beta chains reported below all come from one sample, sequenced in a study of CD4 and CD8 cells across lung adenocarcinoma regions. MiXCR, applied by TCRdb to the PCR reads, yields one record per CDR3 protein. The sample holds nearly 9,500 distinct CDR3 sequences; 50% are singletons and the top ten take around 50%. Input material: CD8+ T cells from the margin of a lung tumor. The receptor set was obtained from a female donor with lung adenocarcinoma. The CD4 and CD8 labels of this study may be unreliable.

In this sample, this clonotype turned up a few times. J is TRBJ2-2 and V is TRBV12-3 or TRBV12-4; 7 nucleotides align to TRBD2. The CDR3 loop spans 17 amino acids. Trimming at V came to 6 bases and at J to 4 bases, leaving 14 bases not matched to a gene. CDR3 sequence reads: CASSPSLGEGSTGELFF. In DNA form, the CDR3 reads TGTGCCAGCAGCCCTAGCCTAGGGGAGGGCAGCACCGGGGAGCTGTTTTTT.

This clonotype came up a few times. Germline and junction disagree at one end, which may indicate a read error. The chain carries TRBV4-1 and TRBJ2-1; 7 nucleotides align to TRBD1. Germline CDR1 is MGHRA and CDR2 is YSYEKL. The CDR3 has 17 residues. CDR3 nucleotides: TGCACCAGCAGCCAAGTGTTTCGACAGGGAACAAACAATGAGCAGTTCTTC. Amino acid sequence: CTSSQVFRQGTNNEQFF.

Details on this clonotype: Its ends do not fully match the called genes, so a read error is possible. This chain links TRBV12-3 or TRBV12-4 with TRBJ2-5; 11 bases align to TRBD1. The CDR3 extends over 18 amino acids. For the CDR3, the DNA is TGTGCCAGCAGTGCCGCCGGGACAGGGGGTCGTGACCCAGAGACCCAGTACTTT. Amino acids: CASSAAGTGGRDPETQYF.

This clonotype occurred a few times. The CDR3 region is CASNKRSYQETQYF. CDR3 DNA sequence: TGCGCCAGCAATAAGCGGTCCTACCAAGAGACCCAGTACTTC. This chain joins TRBV4-1 and TRBJ2-5; TRBD2 is a possible D gene (5 bases). CDR1 is MGHRA, CDR2 YSYEKL, per germline. The V and J ends lost 7 bases and 0 bases respectively, with 12 bases between them. The CDR3 consists of 14 residues.

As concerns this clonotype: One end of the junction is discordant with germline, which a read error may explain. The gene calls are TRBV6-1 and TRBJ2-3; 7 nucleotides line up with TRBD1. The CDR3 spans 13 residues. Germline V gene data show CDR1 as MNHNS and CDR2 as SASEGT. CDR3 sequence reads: CARGTSATDTQYF. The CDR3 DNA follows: TGCGCCAGGGGGACGAGCGCCACAGACACGCAGTATTTC.